This TCR beta chain emerged from a study of T-cell memory formation after mild COVID-19. Points from the study as a whole: Contracting clones from day 15 to 85 showed balanced CD4/CD8; later expanders favored CD4+. Most CD4+ clones that shrank were in CM and EM, while CD8+ ones turned up in EMRA.

5'RACE primed from the constant segment yielded TCR alpha and TCR beta cDNA libraries bearing sample barcodes and UMIs. MiXCR, run by TCRdb on the 5' RACE reads, gives a single entry per CDR3 protein. The table records 350,000 to 500,000 distinct CDR3 sequences, roughly 18% of them present only once. About this clonotype itself: Its antigen is currently unknown.

This CDR3 is 18 amino acids long. Germline trimming cut 4 bases from V and 0 bases from J; bases unmatched to any gene: 12. The germline CDR1 and CDR2 sequences are SEHNR and FQNEAQ (reference sequence). The TCR originated in a man aged 18 to 29 who had mild COVID-19 (a few samples of this study predate the infection). Cell type and time point are not known. The rearrangement uses TRBV7-9 and TRBJ2-3, with TRBD1 identical over 8 bases. The sample was PBMCs or a T cell subset sorted from them (not recorded which). CDR3 DNA sequence: TGTGCCAGCAGCTCCGTTGGAGGGACAGGCGGGAGCACAGATACGCAGTATTTT. This encodes CASSSVGGTGGSTDTQYF.